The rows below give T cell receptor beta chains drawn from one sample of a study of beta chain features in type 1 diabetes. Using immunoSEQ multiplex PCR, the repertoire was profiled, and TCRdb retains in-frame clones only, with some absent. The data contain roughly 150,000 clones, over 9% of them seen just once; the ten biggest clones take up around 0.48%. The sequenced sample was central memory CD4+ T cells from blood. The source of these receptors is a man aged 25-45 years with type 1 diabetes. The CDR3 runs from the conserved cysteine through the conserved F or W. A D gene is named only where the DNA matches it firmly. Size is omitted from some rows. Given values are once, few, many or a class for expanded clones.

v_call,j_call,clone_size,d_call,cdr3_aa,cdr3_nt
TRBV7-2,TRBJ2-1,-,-,CASSLVALGGNEQFF,TGTGCCAGCAGCTTAGTGGCGCTAGGGGGCAATGAGCAGTTCTTC
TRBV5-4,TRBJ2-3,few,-,CASRAGPGDTDTQYF,TGTGCCAGCAGGGCCGGACCCGGGGACACAGATACGCAGTATTTT
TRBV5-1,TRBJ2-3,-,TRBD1,CASSAGTGVSDTQYF,TGCGCCAGCAGCGCCGGGACAGGGGTTTCAGATACGCAGTATTTT
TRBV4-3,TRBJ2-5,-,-,CASSWRPQETQYF,TGCGCCAGCAGCTGGCGGCCACAAGAGACCCAGTACTTC
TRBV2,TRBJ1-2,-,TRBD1,CASNRQGLGYGYTF,TGTGCCAGCAATAGACAGGGGCTGGGCTATGGCTACACCTTC
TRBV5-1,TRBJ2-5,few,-,CASSSGLNDQETQYF,TGCGCCAGCAGCTCCGGACTGAATGACCAAGAGACCCAGTACTTC
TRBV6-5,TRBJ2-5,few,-,CASSYRPRGEETQYF,TGTGCCAGCAGTTACCGCCCGCGAGGTGAAGAGACCCAGTACTTC
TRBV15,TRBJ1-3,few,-,CATSRDHRRLSGNTIYF,TGTGCCACCAGCAGAGACCACAGGCGCCTCTCTGGAAACACCATATATTTT
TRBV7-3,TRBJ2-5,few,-,CASSLTGVHQETQYF,TGTGCCAGCAGCTTAACAGGGGTACACCAAGAGACCCAGTACTTC
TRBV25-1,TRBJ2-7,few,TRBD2,CASRLAGGYEQYF,TGTGCCAGCAGACTAGCGGGAGGCTACGAGCAGTACTTC
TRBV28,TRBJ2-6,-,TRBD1,CASSLKQGRGANVLTF,TGTGCCAGCAGTCTCAAACAGGGGAGAGGGGCCAACGTCCTGACTTTC
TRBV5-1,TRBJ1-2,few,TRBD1,CASSPETGIGYTF,TGCGCCAGCAGCCCGGAGACAGGGATCGGCTACACCTTC
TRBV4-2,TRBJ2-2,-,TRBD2,CASSQLTSGDNTGELFF,TGTGCCAGCAGCCAACTGACTAGCGGGGACAACACCGGGGAGCTGTTTTTT
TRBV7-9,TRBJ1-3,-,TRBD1,CASSPDRGTIYF,TGTGCCAGCAGCCCCGACAGGGGAACCATATATTTT
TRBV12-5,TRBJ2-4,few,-,CASASGQGGNIQYF,TGTGCTAGTGCTTCCGGACAGGGAGGGAACATTCAGTACTTC
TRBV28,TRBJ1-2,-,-,CASRYPGYGYTF,TGTGCCAGCAGATACCCAGGGTATGGCTACACCTTC
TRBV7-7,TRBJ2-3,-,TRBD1,CASSVDRADTQYF,TGTGCTAGCAGCGTGGACAGGGCAGATACGCAGTATTTT
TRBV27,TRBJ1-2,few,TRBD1,CASSSLGQGGYGYTF,TGTGCCAGCAGTTCCCTGGGACAGGGAGGCTATGGCTACACCTTC
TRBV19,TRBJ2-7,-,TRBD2,CASSIWASGTYEQYF,TGTGCCAGTAGTATTTGGGCTAGCGGGACCTACGAGCAGTACTTC
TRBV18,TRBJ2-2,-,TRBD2,CASSVMGLASTGELFF,TGTGCCAGCTCCGTCATGGGACTAGCGAGTACCGGGGAGCTGTTTTTT
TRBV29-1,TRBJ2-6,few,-,CSAAGRVGSGANVLTF,TGCAGCGCCGCGGGTAGGGTTGGCTCTGGGGCCAACGTCCTGACTTTC
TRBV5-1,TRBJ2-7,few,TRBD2,CASSQAQREYEQYF,TGCGCCAGCAGCCAAGCTCAGCGGGAATACGAGCAGTACTTC
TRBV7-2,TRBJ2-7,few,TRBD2,CASSLDGSGMSHEQYF,TGTGCCAGCAGCTTAGATGGGAGCGGGATGTCCCACGAGCAGTACTTC
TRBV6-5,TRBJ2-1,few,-,CASRVSGLEGNEQFF,TGTGCCAGCAGGGTTAGCGGATTAGAGGGAAATGAGCAGTTCTTC
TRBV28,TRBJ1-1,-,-,CATKQGLGNTEAFF,TGTGCCACCAAACAGGGATTGGGAAACACTGAAGCTTTCTTT
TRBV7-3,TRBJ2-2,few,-,CASSSPGGLSGELFF,TGTGCCAGCAGCTCCCCCGGCGGGCTGTCCGGGGAGCTGTTTTTT
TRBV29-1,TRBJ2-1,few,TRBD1,CSVPRDREYNEQFF,TGCAGCGTGCCCCGGGACAGGGAGTACAATGAGCAGTTCTTC
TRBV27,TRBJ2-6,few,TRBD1,CASSPDRAGANVLTF,TGTGCCAGCAGCCCCGACAGGGCTGGGGCCAACGTCCTGACTTTC
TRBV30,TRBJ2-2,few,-,CAWRTAGTSGTGELFF,TGTGCCTGGAGAACCGCGGGGACCTCCGGCACCGGGGAGCTGTTTTTT
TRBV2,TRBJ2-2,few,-,CASSIQGDTGELFF,TGTGCCAGCAGTATACAGGGTGACACCGGGGAGCTGTTTTTT
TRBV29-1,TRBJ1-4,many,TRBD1,CSAIILDRAGEKLFF,TGCAGCGCCATCATCCTCGACAGGGCAGGAGAAAAACTGTTTTTT
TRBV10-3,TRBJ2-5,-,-,CAISPISGETQYF,TGTGCCATCAGCCCTATATCGGGGGAGACCCAGTACTTC
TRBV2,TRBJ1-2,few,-,CASSFTGTHYTF,TGTGCCAGCAGTTTTACAGGGACCCACTACACCTTC
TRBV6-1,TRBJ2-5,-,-,CASSPNRVGETQYF,TGTGCCAGCAGTCCAAACAGGGTGGGCGAGACCCAGTACTTC
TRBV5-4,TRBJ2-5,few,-,CASSFVHGLPQETQYF,TGTGCCAGCAGCTTTGTTCATGGGCTACCCCAAGAGACCCAGTACTTC
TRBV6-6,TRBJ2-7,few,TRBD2,CASSPLYGREQYF,TGTGCCAGCAGTCCCCTTTACGGGAGGGAGCAGTACTTC
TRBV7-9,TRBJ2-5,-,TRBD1,CASSPTTGLETQYF,TGTGCCAGCAGCCCAACGACAGGGTTAGAGACCCAGTACTTC
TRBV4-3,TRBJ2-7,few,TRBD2,CASSKLADPSYEQYF,TGCGCCAGCAGCAAACTAGCGGACCCCTCCTACGAGCAGTACTTC
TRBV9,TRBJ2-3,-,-,CASSVAPSYTDTQYF,TGTGCCAGCAGCGTAGCTCCTAGTTACACAGATACGCAGTATTTT
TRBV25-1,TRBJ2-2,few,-,CASSELEGNTGELFF,TGTGCCAGCAGTGAATTGGAGGGTAACACCGGGGAGCTGTTTTTT
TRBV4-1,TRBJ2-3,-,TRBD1,CASSQIPGQGTDTQYF,TGCGCCAGCAGCCAGATACCAGGACAGGGCACAGATACGCAGTATTTT
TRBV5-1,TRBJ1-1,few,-,CASSLADNTEAFF,TGCGCCAGCAGCTTGGCAGATAACACTGAAGCTTTCTTT
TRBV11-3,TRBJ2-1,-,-,CASSLDQRREQFF,TGTGCCAGCAGCTTAGATCAGAGGCGGGAGCAGTTCTTC
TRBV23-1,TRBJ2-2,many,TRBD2,CASSQQRTSGGKNTGELFF,TGCGCCAGCAGTCAACAGCGTACTAGCGGGGGGAAGAACACCGGGGAGCTGTTTTTT
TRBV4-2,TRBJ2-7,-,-,CASSHNGGSGEQYF,TGTGCCAGCAGCCACAATGGAGGATCTGGGGAGCAGTACTTC
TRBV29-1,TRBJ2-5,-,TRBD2,CSVDGMASGRKTQYF,TGCAGCGTTGATGGGATGGCTAGCGGGAGGAAGACCCAGTACTTC
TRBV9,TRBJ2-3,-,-,CASSVRGDSSTDTQYF,TGTGCCAGCAGCGTGAGGGGGGACAGTAGCACAGATACGCAGTATTTT
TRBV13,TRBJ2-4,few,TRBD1,CASSDSRQGGNIQYF,TGTGCCAGCAGTGACTCCAGACAGGGGGGAAACATTCAGTACTTC
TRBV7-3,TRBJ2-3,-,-,CASSLGGAATDTQYF,TGTGCCAGCAGCCTGGGGGGGGCGGCCACAGATACGCAGTATTTT
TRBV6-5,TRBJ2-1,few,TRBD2,CASSSGGGRHNEQFF,TGTGCCAGCAGTTCCGGTGGCGGGAGGCACAATGAGCAGTTCTTC
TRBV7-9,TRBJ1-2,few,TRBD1,CASSSGQGRGYTF,TGTGCCAGCAGCTCCGGACAGGGAAGGGGCTACACCTTC